The rows below give T cell receptor beta chains drawn from one sample of a study of cytomegalovirus exposure and HLA in healthy donors. Assay: immunoSEQ multiplex PCR; the TCRdb copy retains only in-frame clones and omits some. This table holds roughly 160,000 clones, over 60% found once. Sequencing was carried out using PBMCs. These receptor sequences come from a woman in her twenties or thirties in good health and CMV-seronegative. The CDR3 runs from the conserved cysteine through the conserved F or W. Fields, in order: V gene, D gene, CDR3 length, clone size, J gene, CDR3 DNA, CDR3 protein. The D gene is left open where the match is weak. The listing skips clone size in some rows; elsewhere it reads once, few, many or a size class.

>TRBV6-4|.|13|.|TRBJ2-1
TGTGCCAGTAGCCTGGACAGCTACAATGAGCAGTTCTTC
CASSLDSYNEQFF
>TRBV6-5|.|13|.|TRBJ1-2
TGTGCCAGCAGTCAATATGACATGTATGGCTACACCTTC
CASSQYDMYGYTF
>TRBV9|.|14|.|TRBJ1-1
TGTGCCAGCAGCGTATTGACAGTGGAAGGGGTAGCTTTCTTT
CASSVLTVEGVAFF
>TRBV28|.|17|.|TRBJ1-5
TGTGCCAGCAGTTTATCGGGGTTCCGAACTACCTATCAGCCCCAGCATTTT
CASSLSGFRTTYQPQHF
>TRBV7-3|TRBD2|16|few|TRBJ2-1
TGTGCCAGCAGCTTAACGTTCCTAGCGGGAGCAAATGAGCAGTTCTTC
CASSLTFLAGANEQFF
>TRBV14|.|15|.|TRBJ2-7
TGTGCCAGCAGCCAGACCGGGACAAGACCCTACGAGCAGTACTTC
CASSQTGTRPYEQYF
>TRBV6-6|.|14|.|TRBJ1-5
TGTGCCAGCAGTCCAAGGGACACCAATCAGCCCCAGCATTTT
CASSPRDTNQPQHF
>TRBV12-5|.|14|.|TRBJ2-7
TGTGCTAGTGGTTTGGTAGGGGGAGCGTACGAGCAGTACTTC
CASGLVGGAYEQYF
>TRBV2|TRBD1|17|.|TRBJ2-1
TGTGCCAGCAGTGAAGGGGACAGGGGCCACTCCTACAATGAGCAGTTCTTC
CASSEGDRGHSYNEQFF
>TRBV5-1|.|15|.|TRBJ1-6
TGCGCCAGCAGCTTGGGTTCAGGGGCCGATTCACCCCTCCACTTT
CASSLGSGADSPLHF
>TRBV10-2|.|13|once|TRBJ2-7
TGCGCCAGCAGTGAGGGCCCTCGATCCGAGCAGTACTTC
CASSEGPRSEQYF
>TRBV7-9|TRBD2|16|once|TRBJ2-5
TGTGCCAGCTCCCCACGTACGGGACTAGCGTTAGAGACCCAGTACTTC
CASSPRTGLALETQYF
>TRBV4-2|.|14|few|TRBJ1-4
TGTGCCAGCAGCCCAGAAGGGGGTAATGAAAAACTGTTTTTT
CASSPEGGNEKLFF
>TRBV7-9|TRBD1|17|few|TRBJ1-6
TGTTCCAGCAGTCCGAGCCGCGGACAGGGGGCTGGGTCACCCCTCCACTTT
CSSSPSRGQGAGSPLHF
>TRBV7-9|TRBD1|16|.|TRBJ2-7
TGTGCCAGCAGCCCAAAGTGGATGGACAGGGGGTACGAGCAGTACTTC
CASSPKWMDRGYEQYF
>TRBV6-1|.|13|.|TRBJ2-7
TGTGCCAGCCGGGATATGGGAGTCGGCGAGCAGTACTTC
CASRDMGVGEQYF
>TRBV5-1|TRBD1|12|.|TRBJ1-2
TGCGCCAGCAGCTCACAGGGGTCTGGCTACACCTTC
CASSSQGSGYTF
>TRBV11-1|.|13|.|TRBJ1-1
TGTGCCAGCAGCGAGGACAGGAACACTGAAGCTTTCTTT
CASSEDRNTEAFF
>TRBV29-1|.|12|.|TRBJ2-7
TGCAGCGTTGTAGCGGCGGGGATGGCTCAGTACTTC
CSVVAAGMAQYF
>TRBV9|TRBD2|17|.|TRBJ2-1
TGTGCCAGCAGCTTACGCTATAGCGGGGGGGATTACAATGAGCAGTTCTTC
CASSLRYSGGDYNEQFF
>TRBV4-1|.|16|few|TRBJ2-1
TGCGCCAGCAGCCAAGTGGACATAATTGTCTACAATGAGCAGTTCTTC
CASSQVDIIVYNEQFF
>TRBV7-9|.|13|.|TRBJ2-5
TGTGCCTCCGGGGGTACGGGAAAGGAGACCCAGTACTTC
CASGGTGKETQYF
>TRBV11-3|.|14|.|TRBJ2-5
TGTGCCAGCAGCAAGGACAGCGACTTCGGGACCCAGTACTTC
CASSKDSDFGTQYF
>TRBV6-1|.|15|few|TRBJ1-1
TGTGCCAGCAGTCGGTTTCCGGGGGGGTACACTGAAGCTTTCTTT
CASSRFPGGYTEAFF
>TRBV30|TRBD2|17|.|TRBJ2-1
TGTGCCTGGAGTGCCTCCCGACTAGCGAGCTCCTACAATGAGCAGTTCTTC
CAWSASRLASSYNEQFF
>TRBV5-6|.|13|.|TRBJ2-1
TGTGCCAGCAGCTCGGGATCCTCCAATGAGCAGTTCTTC
CASSSGSSNEQFF
>TRBV28|TRBD1|16|.|TRBJ1-5
TGTGCCAGCAGTTTCCTGCCCAGGGACAGGGCTCAGCCCCAGCATTTT
CASSFLPRDRAQPQHF
>TRBV25-1|TRBD1|16|.|TRBJ1-6
TGTGCCAGCAGTGACCCCGGGACAGGGGAAGGCTCACCCCTCCACTTT
CASSDPGTGEGSPLHF
>TRBV5-4|.|12|few|TRBJ1-1
TGTGCCAGCAGCCTAGGAATAACTGAAGCTTTCTTT
CASSLGITEAFF
>TRBV4-2|.|13|.|TRBJ2-1
TGTGCCAGCAGCCAAGACCCGTTCAATGAGCAGTTCTTC
CASSQDPFNEQFF
>TRBV28|.|12|once|TRBJ2-7
TGTCGATCCTTTTCAGAAATCTACGAGCAGTACTTC
CRSFSEIYEQYF
>TRBV5-1|TRBD1|15|.|TRBJ2-1
TGCGCCAGCACCCGAGGACAGGGAACCTACAATGAGCAGTTCTTC
CASTRGQGTYNEQFF
>TRBV7-2|TRBD1|14|few|TRBJ1-1
TGTGCCAGCAGCTTGGACAGGGTGGCTACTGAAGCTTTCTTT
CASSLDRVATEAFF
>TRBV4-2|.|14|.|TRBJ1-6
TGTGCCAGCAGCCAAGATCTGCGGAGCTCACCCCTCCACTTT
CASSQDLRSSPLHF
>TRBV29-1|.|13|once|TRBJ1-1
TGCAGCGTTGAAGGAGGCTCATACACTGAAGCTTTCTTT
CSVEGGSYTEAFF
>TRBV9|.|15|few|TRBJ1-6
TGTGCCAGCAGCGTAGAGGGGTTTCGTAATTCACCCCTCCACTTT
CASSVEGFRNSPLHF
>TRBV7-3|.|14|.|TRBJ1-1
TGTGCCAGCTCCCGCCAGGTGAGAAGCACTGAAGCTTTCTTT
CASSRQVRSTEAFF
>TRBV30|TRBD2|14|.|TRBJ2-3
TGTGCCTGGAAGAGCGGGGTCCCACCAGATACGCAGTATTTT
CAWKSGVPPDTQYF
>TRBV10-3|TRBD2|17|.|TRBJ2-3
TGTGCCATCAGTGATCGTGGAGCGGGAGGTACGACAGATACGCAGTATTTT
CAISDRGAGGTTDTQYF